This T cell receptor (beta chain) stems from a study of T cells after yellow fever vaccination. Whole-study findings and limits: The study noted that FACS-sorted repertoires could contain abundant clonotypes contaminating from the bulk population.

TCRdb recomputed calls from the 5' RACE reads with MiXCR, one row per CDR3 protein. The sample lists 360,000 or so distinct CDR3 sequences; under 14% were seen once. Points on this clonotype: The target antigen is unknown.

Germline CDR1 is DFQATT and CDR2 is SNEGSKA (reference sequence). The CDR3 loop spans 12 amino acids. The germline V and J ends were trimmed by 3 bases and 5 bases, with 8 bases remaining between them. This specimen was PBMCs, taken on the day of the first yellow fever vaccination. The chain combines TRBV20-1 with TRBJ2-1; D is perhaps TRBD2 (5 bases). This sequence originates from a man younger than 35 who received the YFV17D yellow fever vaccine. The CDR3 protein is CSARRVNNEQFF. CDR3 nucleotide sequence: TGCAGTGCTAGGAGGGTTAACAATGAGCAGTTCTTC.